Listed below are T cell receptor beta chains from one sample, sequenced in a study of CD8 T cells in Susac syndrome. One entry per CDR3 protein results from TCRdb running MiXCR on the immunoSEQ multiplex PCR reads. Of about 280,000 distinct CDR3 sequences in the sample, 80% to 90% were seen once. Sequencing was done on a sample of CD8+ T cells from PBMCs. The receptors here all came from a human donor with multiple sclerosis. CDR3s include the opening cysteine and the closing phenylalanine or tryptophan. D genes are given only for firm matches. Rows may omit the clone size; those that give it use once, few, many or a size class.

CDR3 DNA	CDR3 protein	D gene	clone size	V gene	J gene
TGTGCCAGCAGCCAAGAGGGGGGCCTTGGCGACTACGAGACCCAGTACTTC	CASSQEGGLGDYETQYF	NA	NA	TRBV14	TRBJ2-5
TGTGCCAGCAGTCCCTCAAGCGGGAATTCCTACAATGAGCAGTTCTTC	CASSPSSGNSYNEQFF	TRBD2	NA	TRBV27	TRBJ2-1
TGTGCCAGCAGTTTTGGCGGGATGCCCTGGGAGACCCAGTACTTC	CASSFGGMPWETQYF	NA	once	TRBV27	TRBJ2-5
TGTGCCAGCAGTGGGGGACACACTGAAGCTTTCTTT	CASSGGHTEAFF	NA	once	TRBV12-3/TRBV12-4	TRBJ1-1
TGCAGCGCGGACCCTAGCCACTACAATGAGCAGTTCTTC	CSADPSHYNEQFF	NA	NA	TRBV29-1	TRBJ2-1
TGTGCCAGCAGCGCCTCCGGGACAGGTAGCTCTGGAAACACCATATATTTT	CASSASGTGSSGNTIYF	TRBD1	NA	TRBV5-6	TRBJ1-3
TGTGCCAGCAGCACGGGGGGACAGGATGAGCAGTTCTTC	CASSTGGQDEQFF	NA	NA	TRBV11-2	TRBJ2-1
TGTGCCACCAGGGCAGATACGACAGGGGTCGAGACCCAGTACTTC	CATRADTTGVETQYF	TRBD1	NA	TRBV10-3	TRBJ2-5
TGTGCCAGCAGTCTCGTAAAAGTCCAGAACACTGAAGCTTTCTTT	CASSLVKVQNTEAFF	NA	NA	TRBV27	TRBJ1-1
TGTGCCAGTAAGGTCGACAGGGAAGGGACAGATACGCAGTATTTT	CASKVDREGTDTQYF	TRBD1	once	TRBV19	TRBJ2-3
TGTGCCATCAGTGAGGGACAGGGGGGGACAGGGGTCTATGGCTACACCTTC	CAISEGQGGTGVYGYTF	TRBD1	NA	TRBV10-3	TRBJ1-2
TGTGCCAGTAAAGTAGAGGCGGGAGATTTCTACAATGAGCAGTTCTTC	CASKVEAGDFYNEQFF	TRBD2	NA	TRBV19	TRBJ2-1